This TCR beta chain was found in a study of OX40 agonist ivuxolimab in advanced cancers. V lost 1 base to trimming and J lost 4 bases, with 11 bases between them. Germline CDR1 reads SGHVS; CDR2 reads FQNEAQ. This CDR3 has 15 residues. Assay used: immunoSEQ multiplex PCR; TCRdb lists only in-frame clones, some missing. The data hold more than 40,000 clones, with roughly four fifths observed a single time. Sequences were derived from CD4+ or CD8+ T cells sorted from blood, sampled in a trial of the OX40 agonist ivuxolimab. The sequence derives from an adult with an advanced solid tumor such as melanoma, head and neck, liver or kidney cancer. The chain links TRBV7-8 to TRBJ2-1; D is unresolved. In nucleotides, the CDR3 is TGTGCCAGCAGCTTAGACTTTGGGAATTACAATGAGCAGTTCTTC. Its protein product is CASSLDFGNYNEQFF.